The source of this TCR beta chain is a study of blood T cells in healthy people across ages. Every donor provided roughly 10 milliliters of peripheral blood. Total RNA, at least 5.5 micrograms per sample, came from PBMCs. The study's findings and limits: Donors of long life had a larger count of naive CD4+ cells and greater diversity than aged donors.

The CDR3 covers 15 residues. Germline V lookup: CDR1 MDHEN, CDR2 SYDVKM. V shed 3 bases and J shed 3 bases, with 12 bases lying between them. Comment on this clonotype: Its antigen remains unknown.

The second PCR ran about 6 to 11 cycles with a sample-barcoded 5' primer and J-beta primers. A template-switch adaptor with 12 random nucleotides tagged each cDNA molecule. TCRdb processed the 5' RACE reads anew with MiXCR; each CDR3 protein has one entry. The sample includes 730,000 or so distinct CDR3 sequences, around 41% seen only once; the top ten take about 32%. The sequenced material came from blood. The gene calls are TRBV28 and TRBJ1-5, with no clear D. The sequence derives from a man older than 75 in good health. The chain's CDR3 is CASSFTRISNQPQHF. DNA of the CDR3: TGTGCCAGCAGTTTTACCAGGATTTCCAATCAGCCCCAGCATTTT.